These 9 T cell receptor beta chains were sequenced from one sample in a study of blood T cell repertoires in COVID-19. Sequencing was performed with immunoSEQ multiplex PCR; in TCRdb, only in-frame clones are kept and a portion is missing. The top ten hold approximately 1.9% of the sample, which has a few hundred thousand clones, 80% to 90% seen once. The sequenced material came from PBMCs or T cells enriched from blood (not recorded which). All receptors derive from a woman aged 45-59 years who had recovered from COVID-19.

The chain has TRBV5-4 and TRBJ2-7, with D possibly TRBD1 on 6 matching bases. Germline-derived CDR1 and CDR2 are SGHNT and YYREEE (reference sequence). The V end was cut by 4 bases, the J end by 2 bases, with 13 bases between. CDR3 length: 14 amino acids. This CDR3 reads CASSPRDTTYEQYF. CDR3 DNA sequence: TGTGCCAGCAGCCCCCGGGACACCACCTACGAGCAGTACTTC.

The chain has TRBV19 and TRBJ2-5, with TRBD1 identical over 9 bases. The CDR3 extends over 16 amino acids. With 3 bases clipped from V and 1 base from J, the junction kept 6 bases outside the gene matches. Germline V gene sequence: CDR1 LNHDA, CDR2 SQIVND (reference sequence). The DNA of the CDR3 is TGTGCCAGTAGTATGGCACAGGGGGCACTCCAAGAGACCCAGTACTTC. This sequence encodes CASSMAQGALQETQYF.

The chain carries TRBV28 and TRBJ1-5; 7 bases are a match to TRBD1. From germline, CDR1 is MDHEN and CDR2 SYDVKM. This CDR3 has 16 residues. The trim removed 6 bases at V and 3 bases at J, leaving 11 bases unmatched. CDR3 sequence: CASSHRSTGNNQPQHF. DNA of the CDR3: TGTGCCAGCAGCCATCGGTCGACAGGGAACAATCAGCCCCAGCATTTT.

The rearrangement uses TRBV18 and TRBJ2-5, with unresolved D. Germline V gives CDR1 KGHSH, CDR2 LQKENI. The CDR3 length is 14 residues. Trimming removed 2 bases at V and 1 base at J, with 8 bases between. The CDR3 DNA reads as TGTGCCAGCTCACCAATTACAGCCCAAGAGACCCAGTACTTC. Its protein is CASSPITAQETQYF.

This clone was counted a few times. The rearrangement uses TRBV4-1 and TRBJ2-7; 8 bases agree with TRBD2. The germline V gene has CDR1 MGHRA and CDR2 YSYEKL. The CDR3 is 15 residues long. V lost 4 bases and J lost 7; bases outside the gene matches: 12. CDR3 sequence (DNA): TGCGCCAGCAGCCCGATTAGAGGACTAGCCGTGGAGCAGTACTTC. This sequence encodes CASSPIRGLAVEQYF.

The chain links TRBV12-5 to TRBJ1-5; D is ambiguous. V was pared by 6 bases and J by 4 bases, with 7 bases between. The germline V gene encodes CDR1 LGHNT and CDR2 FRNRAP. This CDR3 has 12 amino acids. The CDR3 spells CASGPQNQPQHF. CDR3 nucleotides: TGTGCTAGTGGCCCACAGAATCAGCCCCAGCATTTT.

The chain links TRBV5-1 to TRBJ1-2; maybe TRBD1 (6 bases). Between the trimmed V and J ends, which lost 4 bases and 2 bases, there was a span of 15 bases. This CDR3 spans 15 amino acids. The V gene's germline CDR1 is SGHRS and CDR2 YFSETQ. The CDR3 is CASSRDNKRNYGYTF. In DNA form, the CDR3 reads TGCGCCAGCAGCCGGGACAACAAACGGAACTATGGCTACACCTTC.

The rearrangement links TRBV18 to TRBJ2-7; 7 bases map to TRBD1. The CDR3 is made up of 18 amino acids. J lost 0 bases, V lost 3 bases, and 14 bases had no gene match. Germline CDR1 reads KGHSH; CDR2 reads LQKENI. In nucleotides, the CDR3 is TGTGCCAGCTCACCGGGACAGCCCATACCACCATTCTCCTACGAGCAGTACTTC. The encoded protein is CASSPGQPIPPFSYEQYF. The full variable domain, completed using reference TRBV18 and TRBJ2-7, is NAGVMQNPRHLVRRRGQEARLRCSPMKGHSHVYWYRQLPEEGLKFMVYLQKENIIDESGMPKERFSAEFPKEGPSILRIQQVVRGDSAAYFCASSPGQPIPPFSYEQYFGPGTRLTVT.

The CDR3 region has the DNA TGTGCCAGCAGCTCAGGACTAGCGGGTGAGCAGTTCTTC. Its protein is CASSSGLAGEQFF. V is TRBV11-2 and J is TRBJ2-1, with TRBD2 matching over 11 bases. This CDR3 spans 13 amino acids. Trimming removed 4 bases from V and 9 bases from J; junction bases left unmatched: 2. The germline CDR1 and CDR2 sequences are SGHAT and FQNNGV.